This entry lists 16 T cell receptor beta chains sequenced from one sample in a study of blood T cell repertoires in COVID-19. Clones were read by immunoSEQ multiplex PCR, and TCRdb kept only the in-frame ones, dropping some. This sample yields 90,000 to 130,000 clones, of which about 83% are seen a single time; roughly 4% belongs to the top ten. Sequenced input: peripheral blood. Receptors originate from an older woman with acute or convalescent COVID-19.

V and J are TRBV5-5 and TRBJ1-2, with a weak D call TRBD1 (6 bases). Per the germline V gene, CDR1 is SGHKS and CDR2 is YYEKEE (reference sequence). The CDR3 runs to 15 residues. Trimming took off 2 bases at V and 8 bases at J, with 19 bases between the two ends. CDR3 bases: TGTGCCAGCAGCTTCTCACAGGGATTCGTGGGAGGCTACACCTTC. It specifies CASSFSQGFVGGYTF.

This chain joins TRBV7-9 and TRBJ1-3; D gene uncertain. Germline V CDR1 and CDR2: SEHNR, FQNEAQ (reference sequence). V was pared by 2 bases and J by 4 bases, with 6 bases between. The CDR3 totals 13 residues. The CDR3 DNA reads TGTGCCAGCAGCTTACGCCAGGGAAACACCATATATTTT. Its protein product is CASSLRQGNTIYF.

This clone was counted only a few times. The chain joins TRBV3-1 (or the pseudogene TRBV3-2) to TRBJ2-7; no definite D call. The germline V gene encodes CDR1 LGHDT and CDR2 YNNKEL (reference sequence). Trimming removed 4 bases at V and 4 bases at J, with 8 bases between. The CDR3 is 12 residues long. CDR3 loop: CASSRSRYEQYF. In nucleotides, the CDR3 is TGTGCCAGCAGCCGTTCCCGGTACGAGCAGTACTTC.

The V and J genes are TRBV27 and TRBJ2-5; possible D gene TRBD2, 6 bases. The CDR3 consists of 13 residues. The germline V and J ends were trimmed by 8 bases and 5 bases, with 15 bases remaining between them. Germline V CDR1 and CDR2: MNHEY, SMNVEV (reference sequence). The CDR3 region is CASRRELGETQYF. As DNA, the CDR3 is TGTGCCAGCCGGAGGGAACTGGGCGAGACCCAGTACTTC.

V is TRBV10-3 and J is TRBJ2-5, with 8 bases identical to TRBD1. CDR3 size: 15 residues. Germline V gives CDR1 ENHRY, CDR2 SYGVKD. V shed 3 bases and J 7 bases; nucleotides not matched to a gene: 10. The CDR3 reads CAISDPDREMGTQYF. CDR3 in DNA: TGTGCCATCAGTGACCCGGACAGGGAGATGGGGACCCAGTACTTC.

This sequence joins TRBV28 and TRBJ1-4; the match to TRBD1 covers 8 bases. The CDR3 is 16 residues long. V was clipped by 8 bases and J by 5 bases; unmatched bases: 13. Germline CDR1 reads MDHEN; CDR2 reads SYDVKM. CDR3 DNA: TGTGCCAGCGGCGCGCTGGGACAGGTGATGAATGAAAAACTGTTTTTT. Amino acids: CASGALGQVMNEKLFF.

J is TRBJ2-7 and V is TRBV5-4; 10 positions match TRBD1. Trimming at V came to 4 bases and at J to 3 bases, leaving 7 bases not matched to a gene. Looked up from germline, CDR1 is SGHNT and CDR2 is YYREEE (reference sequence). This CDR3 is 15 amino acids long. CDR3 DNA sequence: TGTGCCAGCAGCAACTGGGACAGGGGAAACTACGAGCAGTACGTC. It encodes CASSNWDRGNYEQYV.

The rearrangement uses TRBV7-3 and TRBJ2-3; D ambiguous. The CDR3 loop spans 14 amino acids. V lost 0 bases and J 0 bases, leaving 4 bases between the germline ends. Germline-derived CDR1 and CDR2 are SGHTA and FQGTGA. CDR3 DNA sequence: TGTGCCAGCAGCTTAACTATCAGCACAGATACGCAGTATTTT. Residues: CASSLTISTDTQYF.

This rearrangement joins TRBV19 to TRBJ1-1; 8 nucleotides match TRBD1. Germline V CDR1 and CDR2: LNHDA, SQIVND (reference sequence). CDR3 length equals 13 residues. Trimming removed 9 bases from V and 7 bases from J; junction bases left unmatched: 10. The CDR3 region is CASRVDRDHEAFF. CDR3 DNA sequence: TGTGCCAGCCGCGTGGACAGGGACCATGAAGCTTTCTTT.

This CDR3 is CASNLGTGNSPLHF. In DNA, the CDR3 is TGTGCCAGCAATCTTGGGACAGGCAATTCACCCCTCCACTTT. The gene calls are TRBV6-5 and TRBJ1-6, with 8 bases fitting TRBD1. The trim removed 7 bases at V and 7 bases at J, leaving 6 bases unmatched. The CDR3 runs 14 residues. Germline values: CDR1 MNHEY, CDR2 SVGAGI.

The chain uses TRBV28 and TRBJ1-5; D unresolved. The CDR3 is 12 amino acids. The germline V and J ends were trimmed by 5 bases and 6 bases, with 8 bases remaining between them. Germline CDR1 reads MDHEN; CDR2 reads SYDVKM. Written as DNA, the CDR3 is TGTGCCAGCAGTCCACACGTTCAGCCCCAGCATTTT. Its protein product is CASSPHVQPQHF.

This clone was found a few times. This sequence joins TRBV12-3 or TRBV12-4 and TRBJ2-2; unclear D gene. CDR3 length: 12 residues. Trimming cost V 6 bases and J 7 bases, with 9 bases left between them. In DNA, the CDR3 is TGTGCCAGCAGCCCCTTCTTCGGGGAGCTGTTTTTT. Amino acid sequence: CASSPFFGELFF.

The V and J genes are TRBV27 and TRBJ2-3; 12 bases line up with TRBD2. Germline assignment: CDR1 MNHEY and CDR2 SMNVEV (reference sequence). This CDR3 is 18 amino acids long. With V trimmed by 2 bases and J by 0 bases, 6 bases remained unmatched. CDR3 coding DNA: TGTGCCAGCAGTTTACGTTGGACTAGCGGGGCTAGCACAGATACGCAGTATTTT. This codes for CASSLRWTSGASTDTQYF.

J is TRBJ1-5 and V is TRBV4-2; 7 bases are a match to TRBD1. This CDR3 comprises 16 residues. Trimming removed 1 base from V and 6 bases from J; junction bases left unmatched: 9. Germline lookup yields CDR1 LGHNA and CDR2 YNFKEQ. The CDR3 region is CASSQGDRISAQPQHF. The CDR3 bases are TGTGCCAGCAGCCAAGGGGACAGAATATCTGCTCAGCCCCAGCATTTT.

The gene calls are TRBV2 and TRBJ1-1, with D tentatively TRBD1 (6 bases). The CDR3 is 14 amino acids. Germline-derived CDR1 and CDR2 are SNHLY and FYNNEI. V was cut by 7 bases and J by 5 bases, with 17 bases left in between. The CDR3 loop reads CASTPGPRGTEAFF. The CDR3 nucleotides are TGTGCCAGCACTCCGGGACCTAGGGGGACTGAAGCTTTCTTT.

The count of this clone is one. V gene TRBV5-6 combines with J gene TRBJ1-3; D uncertain. The germline gives CDR1 SGHDT, CDR2 YYEEEE. The ends were cut back, 1 base at V and 9 bases at J, with 11 bases in the middle. The CDR3 sequence is 13 residues long. The CDR3 reads CASSLRRVGTIYF. The CDR3 coding sequence is TGTGCCAGCAGCTTGCGCCGGGTGGGCACCATATATTTT.